This T cell receptor beta chain is drawn from a study of blood T cell repertoires in COVID-19. Study overall: Whether acute or convalescent, the COVID-19 samples came from the United States, Italy and Spain. Nucleic acid was either cDNA or gDNA, and it came from T cells, B-cell-depleted T cells, or PBMCs.

As originally analysed: Reference gene primer amplification gave estimated nucleated cell counts. Produced via immunoSEQ multiplex PCR; TCRdb's table is partial and in-frame only. D and trimming come from the DNA, and the V and J calls and clone size come from that table. In the table there are around 190,000 clones, about four fifths of which are singletons. This CDR3 is built from 13 residues. Trimming stripped 8 bases from V and 2 bases from J, with 11 bases between. CDR1 is LNHNV and CDR2 is YYDKDF in the germline V gene (reference sequence). Material: peripheral blood. This receptor was taken from a man aged 65 to 79 with active or convalescent COVID-19. V gene TRBV15 combines with J gene TRBJ2-3; D ambiguous. The CDR3: CATAASHTDTQYF. The CDR3 DNA follows: TGTGCCACCGCCGCCAGTCACACAGATACGCAGTATTTT.